The entry that follows covers one T cell receptor (beta chain) sequence. The data originate from a study of cytomegalovirus exposure and HLA in healthy donors. The assay was immunoSEQ multiplex PCR, and TCRdb's table has in-frame clones only and misses some. This table has around 230,000 clones, 70% to 90% appearing once. V lost 3 bases and J lost 7; bases outside the gene matches: 6. Germline assignment: CDR1 SGHAT and CDR2 FQNNGV. The CDR3 spans 15 residues. Sequencing used PBMCs. This sequence joins TRBV11-2 and TRBJ1-4, with 9 bases fitting TRBD1. This receptor was taken from a woman under 40 in good health and CMV-seropositive. CDR3 sequence reads: CASSLTGTGSEKLFF. CDR3 nucleotides: TGTGCCAGCAGCTTGACCGGGACAGGGTCTGAAAAACTGTTTTTT.